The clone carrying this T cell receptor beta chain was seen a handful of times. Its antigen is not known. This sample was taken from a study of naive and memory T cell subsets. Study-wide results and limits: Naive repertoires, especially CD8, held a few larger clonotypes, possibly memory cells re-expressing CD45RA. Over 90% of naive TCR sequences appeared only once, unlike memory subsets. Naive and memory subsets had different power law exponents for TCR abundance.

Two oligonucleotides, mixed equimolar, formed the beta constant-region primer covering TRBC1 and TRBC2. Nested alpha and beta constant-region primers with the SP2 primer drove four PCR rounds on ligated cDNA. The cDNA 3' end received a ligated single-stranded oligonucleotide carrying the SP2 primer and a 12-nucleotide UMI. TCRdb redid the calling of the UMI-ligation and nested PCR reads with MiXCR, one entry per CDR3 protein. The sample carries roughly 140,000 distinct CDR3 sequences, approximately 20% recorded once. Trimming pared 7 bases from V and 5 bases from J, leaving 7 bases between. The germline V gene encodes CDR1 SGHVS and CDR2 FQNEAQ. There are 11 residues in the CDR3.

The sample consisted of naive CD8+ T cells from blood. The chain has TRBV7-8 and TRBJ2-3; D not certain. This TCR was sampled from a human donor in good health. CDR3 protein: CASIIEDTQYF. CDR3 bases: TGTGCCAGCATTATCGAAGATACGCAGTATTTT.